One sample yielded the 24 T cell receptor beta chains listed below, sequenced in a study of cytomegalovirus exposure and HLA in healthy donors. The PCR used 60 Vbeta and 13 Jbeta primers. Clones were sequenced by immunoSEQ multiplex PCR, and TCRdb holds only the in-frame ones, with some missing. There are 60,000 to 70,000 clones in the sample; approximately 68% occur only once, and about 10% lies in the top ten. The specimen sequenced was PBMCs. Every receptor here comes from a woman in her twenties or thirties in good health and CMV-seronegative.

This chain connects TRBV6-9 to TRBJ2-7; perhaps TRBD1 as D (5 bases). There are 10 residues in the CDR3. V was shortened by 10 bases and J by 4 bases, with 8 bases between the two germline ends. Per germline, CDR1 MNHGY and CDR2 SVAAGI. DNA of the CDR3: TGTGCCAAGACAGCGTACGAGCAGTACTTC. Translated, it gives CAKTAYEQYF.

This clone occurred a few times. The V gene is TRBV5-4, the J gene TRBJ1-1, with 9 bases that match TRBD1. Germline V gene lookup returns CDR1 SGHNT and CDR2 YYREEE (reference sequence). After removal of 0 bases from V and 0 bases from J, the junction contained 6 bases not matched to a gene. The CDR3 runs 17 residues. The CDR3 protein is CASSLGTGDLLNTEAFF. The CDR3, as DNA: TGTGCCAGCAGCTTGGGGACAGGGGATCTGCTGAACACTGAAGCTTTCTTT.

The chain links TRBV15 to TRBJ2-3, with 8 nucleotides matching TRBD1. The trim removed 3 bases at V and 1 base at J, leaving 6 bases unmatched. CDR3 length: 16 amino acids. Germline CDR1 is LNHNV and CDR2 is YYDKDF (reference sequence). The DNA for the CDR3 is TGTGCCACCAGCAGGGGCCAGGGGGCACGCACAGATACGCAGTATTTT. It translates to CATSRGQGARTDTQYF.

This clone has only a few counts. V usage is TRBV28 and J usage is TRBJ1-3; TRBD1 matches 10 bases. CDR1 MDHEN and CDR2 SYDVKM come from the germline V gene. The V and J ends lost 7 bases and 7 bases, in that order; junction bases with no gene match: 1. The CDR3 extends over 12 amino acids. The CDR3: CASTGQGNTIYF. CDR3 in DNA: TGTGCCAGCACGGGACAGGGGAACACCATATATTTT.

The J gene is TRBJ1-5, the V gene TRBV10-3; TRBD1 might be the D (6 bases). Trimming stripped 10 bases from V and 0 bases from J, with 16 bases between. This CDR3 contains 15 residues. The V gene's germline CDR1 is ENHRY and CDR2 SYGVKD. CDR3 region: CAKPQGEYSNQPQHF. CDR3 coding DNA: TGTGCCAAGCCACAGGGCGAGTATAGCAATCAGCCCCAGCATTTT.

As DNA, the CDR3 is TGTGCCAGCAGTTTTGGAGGTATGAACACTGAAGCTTTCTTT. It specifies CASSFGGMNTEAFF. This chain joins TRBV27 and TRBJ1-1; unclear D gene. The CDR3 is made up of 14 amino acids. Germline assignment: CDR1 MNHEY and CDR2 SMNVEV (reference sequence). Trimming pared 3 bases from V and 0 bases from J, leaving 8 bases between.

The rearrangement joins TRBV7-9 to TRBJ1-2; D unresolved. Germline lookup yields CDR1 SEHNR and CDR2 FQNEAQ (reference sequence). The CDR3 is 13 residues long. Between the trimmed V and J ends, which lost 11 bases and 3 bases, there was a span of 16 bases. The CDR3 protein is CAPQEAGDYGYTF. The CDR3 coding sequence is TGTGCCCCCCAGGAGGCAGGCGACTATGGCTACACCTTC.

In DNA form, the CDR3 reads TGTGCCAGCAGTTCCGGACTAGCGGGGGGCTGGGATACGCAGTATTTT. This encodes CASSSGLAGGWDTQYF. The chain recombines TRBV11-2 with TRBJ2-3; 14 nucleotides line up with TRBD2. V shed 6 bases, J shed 6 bases, and the junction held 8 bases outside the gene matches. The CDR3 runs 16 residues. Germline values: CDR1 SGHAT, CDR2 FQNNGV.

The chain joins TRBV6-6 to TRBJ1-6, with no clear D. The CDR3 is 13 residues long. Trimming left V 4 bases short and J 6 bases short, with 7 bases between. Germline V gives CDR1 MNHNY, CDR2 SVGAGI (reference sequence). The CDR3 region is CASSSTTNSPLHF. The CDR3 DNA is TGTGCCAGCAGTTCGACTACTAATTCACCCCTCCACTTT.

CDR3 amino acids: CASVNRGRHEQYF. As DNA, the CDR3 is TGTGCCAGCGTGAACAGGGGGAGACACGAGCAGTACTTC. The rearrangement uses TRBV13 and TRBJ2-7; 8 bases map to TRBD1. Germline trimming cut 8 bases from V and 5 bases from J; bases unmatched to any gene: 8. The CDR3 is 13 residues long. The germline gives CDR1 PRHDT, CDR2 FYEKMQ (reference sequence). Supplemented by reference TRBV13 and TRBJ2-7, the full variable domain reads AAGVIQSPRHLIKEKRETATLKCYPIPRHDTVYWYQQGPGQDPQFLISFYEKMQSDKGSIPDRFSAQQFSDYHSELNMSSLELGDSALYFCASVNRGRHEQYFGPGTRLTVT.

The genes are TRBV11-2 and TRBJ2-4, with TRBD1 matching over 9 bases. With 4 bases clipped from V and 8 bases from J, the junction kept 15 bases outside the gene matches. There are 17 residues in the CDR3. Germline assignment: CDR1 SGHAT and CDR2 FQNNGV. For the CDR3, the DNA is TGTGCCAGCAGCTCCATTGGGACAGGGAGGACAAGGGACATTCAGTACTTC. Amino acids: CASSSIGTGRTRDIQYF.

The chain employs TRBV27 and TRBJ1-5, with TRBD1 identical over 7 bases. CDR1 is MNHEY and CDR2 is SMNVEV in the germline V gene (reference sequence). The CDR3 is 15 amino acids. Unmatched junction bases numbered 10, after V lost 8 bases and J lost 3 bases. The CDR3 DNA reads TGTGCCAGCGATTCGACAGGGAGTGACAATCAGCCCCAGCATTTT. Its protein is CASDSTGSDNQPQHF.

V is TRBV28 and J is TRBJ2-2, with a weak D call TRBD2 (5 bases). The CDR3 is made up of 16 amino acids. The ends were cut back, 0 bases at V and 4 bases at J, with 12 bases in the middle. Germline lookup yields CDR1 MDHEN and CDR2 SYDVKM. DNA for the CDR3: TGTGCCAGCAGTTTATGGGGTTCGGGGAGCACCGGGGAGCTGTTTTTT. Amino acid sequence: CASSLWGSGSTGELFF.

This chain joins TRBV7-2 and TRBJ2-1; the D gene is possibly TRBD2 (6 bases). V was shortened by 2 bases and J by 9 bases, with 20 bases between the two germline ends. The CDR3 is made up of 16 amino acids. In germline, CDR1 is SGHTA, CDR2 FQGNSA. In DNA form, the CDR3 reads TGTGCCAGCAGCTTAAACGGGGCTAGCGTCTCCGCTGAGCAGTTCTTC. It codes for CASSLNGASVSAEQFF.

J is TRBJ2-3 and V is TRBV6-4, with 11 bases aligning to TRBD2. The V gene's germline CDR1 is MRHNA and CDR2 SNTAGT. The length of the CDR3 is 16 residues. J gave up 4 bases and V 0 bases, and 3 bases lay outside the gene matches. The CDR3 DNA follows: TGTGCCAGCAGTGACTCGATGACTAGCGGGGCAGATACGCAGTATTTT. This codes for CASSDSMTSGADTQYF.

The chain has TRBV14 and TRBJ1-4; the match to TRBD1 covers 8 bases. This CDR3 has 15 residues. Losses at the gene ends were 5 bases for V and 6 bases for J; bases not matched to a gene: 8. Germline V gene lookup returns CDR1 SGHDN and CDR2 FVKESK. As DNA, the CDR3 is TGTGCCAGCAGCGGTCCGGGACAGGAGTATGAAAAACTGTTTTTT. This sequence encodes CASSGPGQEYEKLFF.

The chain links TRBV18 to TRBJ1-4; 11 nucleotides align to TRBD1. V trimming: 2 bases; J trimming: 1 base; junction bases outside the gene matches: 0. The CDR3 has 16 amino acids. Germline lookup yields CDR1 KGHSH and CDR2 LQKENI. DNA for the CDR3: TGTGCCAGCTCACCAGGGACAGGGGGAACTAATGAAAAACTGTTTTTT. It translates to CASSPGTGGTNEKLFF.

This chain uses TRBV7-9 with TRBJ1-1; D is unclear. The V and J ends lost 4 bases and 1 base respectively, with 13 bases between them. The CDR3 extends over 15 amino acids. Germline-derived CDR1 and CDR2 are SEHNR and FQNEAQ (reference sequence). CDR3 in amino acids: CASSSWAGSNTEAFF. In DNA, the CDR3 is TGTGCCAGCAGCTCATGGGCCGGATCGAACACTGAAGCTTTCTTT. The complete variable domain, with remaining parts taken from reference TRBV7-9 and TRBJ1-1, reads DTGVSQNPRHKITKRGQNVTFRCDPISEHNRLYWYRQTLGQGPEFLTYFQNEAQLEKSRLLSDRFSAERPKGSFSTLEIQRTEQGDSAMYLCASSSWAGSNTEAFFGQGTRLTVV.

V is TRBV19 and J is TRBJ2-2; perhaps TRBD1 as D (6 bases). Germline assignment: CDR1 LNHDA and CDR2 SQIVND (reference sequence). V was cut by 6 bases and J by 8 bases, with 10 bases left in between. The CDR3 consists of 12 residues. The DNA of the CDR3 is TGTGCCAGTAGCCTGGGGGCGGGGGAGCTGTTTTTT. It yields the protein CASSLGAGELFF.

The CDR3 here is CASSPAGGPSYNEQFF. CDR3 sequence (DNA): TGTGCCAGCAGCCCAGCGGGGGGGCCTTCCTACAATGAGCAGTTCTTC. The V call is TRBV7-3, the J call TRBJ2-1, with 10 bases lining up with TRBD2. The CDR3 runs to 16 residues. Unmatched junction bases numbered 5, after V lost 5 bases and J lost 1 base. Germline V gene sequence: CDR1 SGHTA, CDR2 FQGTGA.

This sequence joins TRBV14 and TRBJ1-6, with 9 nucleotides matching TRBD1. CDR3 length: 14 amino acids. V lost 5 bases, J lost 8 bases, and 4 bases stayed unmatched. CDR1 and CDR2 from the germline V gene are SGHDN and FVKESK. CDR3 sequence: CASSYDRGYSPLHF. CDR3 nucleotides: TGTGCCAGCAGCTACGACAGGGGGTATTCACCCCTCCACTTT.

The genes are TRBV7-6 and TRBJ2-5, with 12 bases lining up with TRBD2. The V gene end was trimmed by 5 bases and the J gene end by 3 bases; junction bases not matched to a gene: 7. CDR1 and CDR2 (germline): SGHVS, FNYEAQ. This CDR3 spans 16 amino acids. This CDR3 reads CASSLLRLAGEETQYF. DNA for the CDR3: TGTGCCAGCAGCCTTCTCCGACTAGCGGGGGAAGAGACCCAGTACTTC. Full variable domain (missing parts from reference TRBV7-6 and TRBJ2-5): GAGVSQSPRYKVTKRGQDVALRCDPISGHVSLYWYRQALGQGPEFLTYFNYEAQQDKSGLPNDRFSAERPEGSISTLTIQRTEQRDSAMYRCASSLLRLAGEETQYFGPGTRLLVL.

V and J are TRBV9 and TRBJ2-7; weak D call: TRBD2 (5 bases). Germline assignment: CDR1 SGDLS and CDR2 YYNGEE. The CDR3 spans 14 residues. With 4 bases removed from V and 2 bases from J, the gap between germline ends came to 13 bases. In nucleotides, the CDR3 is TGTGCCAGCAGCAGCCGGACTGGGACCTACGAGCAGTACTTC. Protein product: CASSSRTGTYEQYF.

The chain uses TRBV19 and TRBJ2-1; 7 positions agree with TRBD2. Germline CDR1 and CDR2: LNHDA and SQIVND (reference sequence). This CDR3 comprises 14 residues. V shed 5 bases and J 8 bases; nucleotides not matched to a gene: 9. CDR3 amino acids: CASSPRTSSDEQFF. DNA of the CDR3: TGTGCCAGTAGTCCCAGGACTAGTTCCGATGAGCAGTTCTTC.